The 12 T cell receptor beta chains given below trace back to one sample, sequenced in a study of cytomegalovirus exposure and HLA in healthy donors. With 60 Vbeta and 13 Jbeta primers, the PCR was carried out. Using immunoSEQ multiplex PCR, the repertoire was profiled, and TCRdb retains in-frame clones only, with some absent. Here the sample spans 95,000 to 150,000 clones, about four fifths being singletons. Sequencing was performed on PBMCs. All receptors derive from a female donor in good health and CMV-seropositive.

This clone was observed once. The chain carries TRBV2 and TRBJ1-2; 9 bases line up with TRBD1. With 7 bases clipped from V and 1 base from J, the junction kept 4 bases outside the gene matches. The CDR3 extends over 14 amino acids. Per germline, CDR1 SNHLY and CDR2 FYNNEI. As DNA, the CDR3 is TGTGCCAGCAAATTGACAGGGGGTAACTATGGCTACACCTTC. Residues: CASKLTGGNYGYTF.

The chain links TRBV5-8 to TRBJ2-7, with 7 bases aligning to TRBD1. Germline V lookup: CDR1 SGHTS, CDR2 YDEGEE. The CDR3 is made up of 10 amino acids. The CDR3 DNA follows: TGTGTAGGGGGCGCCTACGAGCAGTACTTC. The encoded protein is CVGGAYEQYF.

The CDR3 DNA reads as TGTGCCAGCAGCCCGCAGGGGGCTGTGAGCACTGAAGCTTTCTTT. As protein: CASSPQGAVSTEAFF. This chain joins TRBV7-8 and TRBJ1-1; 8 nucleotides line up with TRBD1. The germline gives CDR1 SGHVS, CDR2 FQNEAQ. With V trimmed by 5 bases and J by 4 bases, 9 bases remained unmatched. The CDR3 runs 15 residues.

The chain joins TRBV5-1 to TRBJ1-4, with unresolved D. The CDR3 consists of 14 residues. V was pared by 0 bases and J by 7 bases, with 10 bases between. CDR1 is SGHRS, CDR2 YFSETQ, per germline. The DNA of the CDR3 is TGCGCCAGCAGCTTGGGCGGGTTCGCTGAAAAACTGTTTTTT. Its translation is CASSLGGFAEKLFF.

This chain connects TRBV10-3 to TRBJ2-5; TRBD2 is a possible D gene (6 bases). The V and J ends lost 3 bases and 5 bases respectively, with 13 bases between them. From germline, CDR1 is ENHRY and CDR2 SYGVKD. There are 14 residues in the CDR3. CDR3 DNA sequence: TGTGCCATCAGTGACCAGTTTGGGGGGGAGACCCAGTACTTC. Its translation is CAISDQFGGETQYF.

The rearrangement links TRBV27 to TRBJ2-2, with D unclear. The V end was cut by 2 bases, the J end by 1 base, with 5 bases between. CDR1 is MNHEY, CDR2 SMNVEV, per germline (reference sequence). The CDR3 extends over 14 amino acids. The CDR3: CASSLNRNTGELFF. For the CDR3, the DNA is TGTGCCAGCAGTTTAAACAGGAACACCGGGGAGCTGTTTTTT.

The V and J genes are TRBV5-4 and TRBJ2-5; no reliable D call. The CDR3 spans 13 residues. Trimming removed 0 bases at V and 2 bases at J, with 5 bases between. Looked up from germline, CDR1 is SGHNT and CDR2 is YYREEE (reference sequence). CDR3 protein: CASSLVEQETQYF. CDR3 coding DNA: TGTGCCAGCAGCTTGGTCGAGCAAGAGACCCAGTACTTC.

The V call is TRBV25-1, the J call TRBJ1-2, with 7 nucleotides matching TRBD1. Trimming at V came to 6 bases and at J to 6 bases, leaving 10 bases not matched to a gene. The V gene's germline CDR1 is MGHDK and CDR2 SYGVNS. The CDR3 covers 14 residues. The CDR3 reads CASSVQGFGDGYTF. DNA of the CDR3: TGTGCCAGCAGCGTACAGGGGTTTGGTGATGGCTACACCTTC.

Only one count was recorded for this clone. V usage is TRBV13 and J usage is TRBJ2-7; the D is unclear. This CDR3 has 16 residues. Per the germline V gene, CDR1 is PRHDT and CDR2 is FYEKMQ (reference sequence). The ends were cut back, 2 bases at V and 2 bases at J, with 16 bases in the middle. The CDR3 loop reads CASSLYSWIAPYEQYF. Written as DNA, the CDR3 is TGTGCCAGCAGCTTATATTCGTGGATAGCCCCCTACGAGCAGTACTTC.

The chain combines TRBV6-6 with TRBJ2-4; no firm D call. Per germline, CDR1 MNHNY and CDR2 SVGAGI (reference sequence). The CDR3 extends over 12 amino acids. The V end lost 0 bases, the J end lost 12 bases, and 9 bases lay between the germline ends. This CDR3 is CASSYSRSDQYF. The CDR3 DNA reads TGTGCCAGCAGTTACTCGCGGAGTGATCAGTACTTC.

The chain has TRBV28 and TRBJ1-3; TRBD1 agrees at 10 bases. This CDR3 spans 15 amino acids. The V gene end was trimmed by 3 bases and the J gene end by 4 bases; junction bases not matched to a gene: 3. Germline CDR1 and CDR2: MDHEN and SYDVKM. CDR3 sequence reads: CASSFRTGGGNTIYF. In DNA form, the CDR3 reads TGTGCCAGCAGTTTTCGGACAGGGGGAGGAAACACCATATATTTT. Full variable domain (outside the CDR3, taken from reference TRBV28 and TRBJ1-3): DVKVTQSSRYLVKRTGEKVFLECVQDMDHENMFWYRQDPGLGLRLIYFSYDVKMKEKGDIPEGYSVSREKKERFSLILESASTNQTSMYLCASSFRTGGGNTIYFGEGSWLTVV.

This chain joins TRBV19 and TRBJ1-2, with a weak D call TRBD1 (5 bases). The CDR3 totals 14 residues. Trimming removed 7 bases at V and 4 bases at J, with 16 bases between. In germline, CDR1 is LNHDA, CDR2 SQIVND (reference sequence). The CDR3 coding sequence is TGTGCCAGTAATGATGGGGCCGTGAGCTATGGCTACACCTTC. Translating gives CASNDGAVSYGYTF.